Described below is a single TCR beta chain sequence and its context. The V and J ends lost 10 bases and 5 bases respectively, with 21 bases between them. In germline, CDR1 is SGHNT, CDR2 YENEEA. The CDR3 totals 15 residues. The data derive from a study of tumor-infiltrating lymphocytes in primary liver carcinoma. A primer in the constant region served to generate TCR beta cDNA from 450 to 600 ng of total RNA. It was through three nested multiplex PCR rounds of slightly modified ARM-PCR that TCR beta libraries arose. The opening two PCR rounds, 10 cycles each, paired TRBV1-TRBV30 forward primers with a C-beta reverse primer. One entry per CDR3 protein, called by TCRdb with MiXCR from the multiplex PCR reads. The sample yields approximately 120,000 distinct CDR3 sequences, around 64% seen once. Scientists recovered RNA and DNA together from about 20-30 mg of unsorted bulk tissue. Every one of the tumor samples had a viable tumor cell content above 75%.

The chain couples TRBV11-3 to TRBJ2-1, with a weak D call TRBD1 (7 bases). Sequencing was carried out using liver tumor tissue from sampling region 3. Subset indicated: tumor region T3, left-lateral pole. The receptor was derived from an older woman with primary liver carcinoma and hepatitis B virus infection. CDR3 amino acids: CAIGGGGMGHNEQFF. The CDR3 bases are TGTGCCATCGGAGGGGGCGGGATGGGGCACAATGAGCAGTTCTTC.